This T cell receptor (beta chain) was retrieved from a study of CD8+ T cells in alopecia areata. Indicated treatment: oral pan-JAK inhibitor, 5-10 mg twice daily. This CDR3 has 16 residues. V trimming: 6 bases; J trimming: 5 bases; junction bases outside the gene matches: 8. Germline V gene sequence: CDR1 MRHNA, CDR2 SNTAGT. Extracted from the samples, RNA was reverse transcribed into cDNA to serve as the sequencing template. Here immunoSEQ multiplex PCR was the method, and the copy in TCRdb shows in-frame clones only, minus some. The sample records about 64,000 clones, around 45% being singletons. The clonotype was recovered from a human donor with alopecia areata. This chain joins TRBV6-4 and TRBJ2-5; TRBD2 agrees at 14 bases. Sequencing was performed on CD8+ T cells sorted from blood, taken at approximately week 36, from a patient treated with tofacitinib. The CDR3 spells CASSHQTSGREETQYF. The CDR3 nucleotides are TGTGCCAGCAGCCACCAGACTAGCGGGAGGGAGGAGACCCAGTACTTC.